Below, 26 T cell receptor beta chains from the same sample are listed, as sequenced in a study of blood T cell repertoires in COVID-19. Sequenced by immunoSEQ multiplex PCR; TCRdb stores in-frame clones only, minus some. In the table there are under 350,000 clones, less than 90% of which are singletons. The specimen was peripheral blood. All receptors derive from a man between 60 and 75 years old who had recovered from COVID-19.

V is TRBV19 and J is TRBJ1-4, with D unclear. Looked up from germline, CDR1 is LNHDA and CDR2 is SQIVND (reference sequence). Trimming shortened V by 5 bases and J by 3 bases, and 10 bases separated the two germline ends. The length of the CDR3 is 14 residues. The chain's CDR3 is CASSRRFANEKLFF. The CDR3 DNA reads as TGTGCCAGTAGTCGGAGGTTTGCTAATGAAAAACTGTTTTTT.

The chain has TRBV2 and TRBJ2-1, with 8 nucleotides matching TRBD1. The junction had 4 bases not matched to a gene; V was cut back by 5 bases and J by 1 base. Germline loops: CDR1 SNHLY, CDR2 FYNNEI. The CDR3 spans 15 residues. The CDR3 region is CASSLTGESYNEQFF. In nucleotides, the CDR3 is TGTGCCAGCAGTCTGACAGGGGAATCCTACAATGAGCAGTTCTTC.

J is TRBJ2-7 and V is TRBV7-9; D remains ambiguous. Germline CDR1 SEHNR, CDR2 FQNEAQ (reference sequence). The V end lost 6 bases, the J end lost 6 bases, and 9 bases lay between the germline ends. The CDR3 totals 11 residues. The CDR3 DNA sequence: TGTGCCAGCAGTTCCGGTACCGAGCAGTACTTC. Protein sequence: CASSSGTEQYF.

This chain uses TRBV19 with TRBJ2-7; possible D gene TRBD1, 6 bases. The CDR3 is 15 amino acids. The V gene's germline CDR1 is LNHDA and CDR2 SQIVND (reference sequence). V was pared by 4 bases and J by 4 bases, with 17 bases between. The CDR3 loop reads CASSTSTGRGYEQYF. CDR3 coding DNA: TGTGCCAGTAGTACCTCGACAGGTCGAGGGTACGAGCAGTACTTC.

The chain couples TRBV2 to TRBJ1-1; the D gene is possibly TRBD1 (5 bases). Trimming took 9 bases from V and 4 from J, leaving 15 bases between them. Germline values: CDR1 SNHLY, CDR2 FYNNEI. This CDR3 is 13 amino acids long. CDR3 sequence (DNA): TGTGCCAGTCTTTTACAGGTGGCCACTGAAGCTTTCTTT. Amino acids: CASLLQVATEAFF. Full variable domain (rest looked up from reference TRBV2 and TRBJ1-1): EPEVTQTPSHQVTQMGQEVILRCVPISNHLYFYWYRQILGQKVEFLVSFYNNEISEKSEIFDDQFSVERPDGSNFTLKIRSTKLEDSAMYFCASLLQVATEAFFGQGTRLTVV.

This clone has a handful of counts. V and J are TRBV2 and TRBJ2-7; a weak D match, TRBD1 (5 bases). The CDR3 contains 12 residues. The V end lost 7 bases, the J end lost 6 bases, and 13 bases lay between the germline ends. Germline values: CDR1 SNHLY, CDR2 FYNNEI. CDR3 residues: CASIGSRGEQYF. The CDR3 nucleotides are TGTGCCAGCATAGGTTCAAGGGGCGAGCAGTACTTC.

The chain is built from TRBV20-1 and TRBJ2-7, with D possibly matching TRBD2 (6 bases). Germline lookup yields CDR1 DFQATT and CDR2 SNEGSKA (reference sequence). V lost 5 bases and J 7 bases, leaving 12 bases between the germline ends. This CDR3 is built from 11 residues. CDR3 sequence: CSAPLAREQYF. The CDR3 nucleotides read TGCAGTGCTCCCCTAGCGCGGGAGCAGTACTTC.

This clone was counted a single time. This chain connects TRBV7-9 to TRBJ1-2, with no clear D. The germline V gene has CDR1 SEHNR and CDR2 FQNEAQ (reference sequence). The CDR3 spans 16 residues. V lost 5 bases and J 5 bases, leaving 21 bases between the germline ends. The CDR3 loop reads CASSPREVSLPYGYTF. CDR3 nucleotide sequence: TGTGCCAGCAGCCCCCGCGAGGTTAGTCTTCCTTATGGCTACACCTTC.

The CDR3 nucleotides read TGTGCCAGCAGCATCGGGACAGGGTGGGAAGAGACCCAGTACTTC. It codes for CASSIGTGWEETQYF. V and J are TRBV7-9 and TRBJ2-5, with 9 positions matching TRBD1. V shed 5 bases and J 3 bases; nucleotides not matched to a gene: 7. This CDR3 is built from 15 residues. Looked up from germline, CDR1 is SEHNR and CDR2 is FQNEAQ (reference sequence).

V and J are TRBV7-9 and TRBJ1-3; D gene ambiguous. From germline, CDR1 is SEHNR and CDR2 FQNEAQ (reference sequence). V dropped 5 bases and J dropped 0 bases, with 14 bases sitting between them. The length of the CDR3 is 16 residues. The CDR3 DNA follows: TGTGCCAGCAGCATCGACACAACCTTCTCTGGAAACACCATATATTTT. Its protein is CASSIDTTFSGNTIYF.

This rearrangement joins TRBV6-6 to TRBJ1-2, with unresolved D. The V end lost 6 bases, the J end lost 2 bases, and 19 bases lay between the germline ends. This CDR3 spans 16 amino acids. Germline lookup yields CDR1 MNHNY and CDR2 SVGAGI (reference sequence). The CDR3 loop is CASSIQQPTGNYGYTF. The DNA for the CDR3 is TGTGCCAGCAGCATTCAACAACCTACGGGGAACTATGGCTACACCTTC.

This clone was picked up many times. The rearrangement joins TRBV5-6 to TRBJ1-6, with 7 positions matching TRBD1. The CDR3 consists of 14 residues. Germline CDR1 and CDR2: SGHDT and YYEEEE. V dropped 6 bases and J dropped 7; count of bases not matched to a gene: 7. Here the CDR3 DNA reads TGTGCCAGCACGCTTGGCAGGGGGAATTCACCCCTCCACTTT. Encoded protein: CASTLGRGNSPLHF.

The rearrangement joins TRBV7-2 to TRBJ1-4, with 8 positions matching TRBD1. Germline CDR1 SGHTA, CDR2 FQGNSA. The CDR3 has 16 residues. The J segment lost 8 bases and the V segment lost 1 base, leaving 9 bases of the junction unmatched. DNA for the CDR3: TGTGCCAGCAGCTTAGGAGCGACAGGGGCCACCGAAAAACTGTTTTTT. Translated, it gives CASSLGATGATEKLFF.

This chain connects TRBV5-1 to TRBJ2-1; D uncertain. The CDR3 totals 16 residues. Germline lookup yields CDR1 SGHRS and CDR2 YFSETQ. Trimming removed 2 bases from V and 0 bases from J, with 12 bases in between. In DNA form, the CDR3 reads TGCGCCAGCAGCTTTGGAGTGACCAACTCCTACAATGAGCAGTTCTTC. Translated: CASSFGVTNSYNEQFF. Together with reference TRBV5-1 and TRBJ2-1, the CDR3 gives the full variable domain: KAGVTQTPRYLIKTRGQQVTLSCSPISGHRSVSWYQQTPGQGLQFLFEYFSETQRNKGNFPGRFSGRQFSNSRSEMNVSTLELGDSALYLCASSFGVTNSYNEQFFGPGTRLTVL.

This chain joins TRBV7-2 and TRBJ1-2; possible D gene TRBD1, 6 bases. The V and J ends lost 1 base and 8 bases respectively, with 14 bases between them. Germline values: CDR1 SGHTA, CDR2 FQGNSA. This CDR3 spans 14 amino acids. CDR3 sequence: CASSLGAGASGYTF. The CDR3 coding sequence is TGTGCCAGCAGCTTAGGGGCAGGGGCAAGCGGCTACACCTTC.

This chain links TRBV19 with TRBJ1-1; TRBD1 matches at 12 bases. Germline assignment: CDR1 LNHDA and CDR2 SQIVND (reference sequence). Trimming at V came to 6 bases and at J to 4 bases, leaving 9 bases not matched to a gene. CDR3 length equals 16 residues. CDR3 region: CASSRRDRGQFTEAFF. The CDR3 DNA reads TGTGCCAGTAGCCGAAGGGACAGGGGGCAGTTCACTGAAGCTTTCTTT.

V and J are TRBV5-4 and TRBJ1-1, with D possibly matching TRBD1 (6 bases). Germline values: CDR1 SGHNT, CDR2 YYREEE (reference sequence). This CDR3 comprises 15 residues. Trimming removed 2 bases at V and 1 base at J, with 12 bases between. CDR3 sequence: CASSLGGQSNTEAFF. The CDR3 region has the DNA TGTGCCAGCAGCTTAGGAGGACAGTCGAACACTGAAGCTTTCTTT.

This clone was counted a few times. J is TRBJ2-2 and V is TRBV4-1, with 7 positions matching TRBD2. Germline values: CDR1 MGHRA, CDR2 YSYEKL. The CDR3 sequence is 15 residues long. V trimming: 8 bases; J trimming: 6 bases; junction bases outside the gene matches: 12. CDR3 in amino acids: CASAEAGVGPGELFF. DNA of the CDR3: TGCGCCAGCGCAGAGGCGGGGGTGGGCCCCGGGGAGCTGTTTTTT.

The chain uses TRBV7-3 and TRBJ2-1; 8 bases map to TRBD1. Germline V lookup: CDR1 SGHTA, CDR2 FQGTGA. V was clipped by 2 bases and J by 9 bases; unmatched bases: 6. The CDR3 loop spans 14 amino acids. This CDR3 is CASSLFQGASEQFF. The DNA of the CDR3 is TGTGCCAGCAGCTTATTCCAGGGGGCCAGTGAGCAGTTCTTC.

The chain employs TRBV4-1 and TRBJ2-3; a weak D match, TRBD2 (6 bases). The CDR3 length is 14 residues. Trimming took 4 bases from V and 3 from J, leaving 11 bases between them. Germline CDR1 reads MGHRA; CDR2 reads YSYEKL. CDR3 coding DNA: TGCGCCAGCAGCCGGGACTCGATAACAGATACGCAGTATTTT. Translation: CASSRDSITDTQYF.

This clone occurred many times. The rearrangement joins TRBV6-2 or TRBV6-3 to TRBJ1-6; 7 bases match TRBD1. J lost 10 bases, V lost 6 bases, and 15 bases had no gene match. CDR1 is MNHEY, CDR2 SVGEGT, per germline. This CDR3 comprises 16 residues. CDR3 DNA sequence: TGTGCCAGCAGCCCCGTGGCAGGGGGTTTAGGATCACCCCTCCACTTT. This encodes CASSPVAGGLGSPLHF.

The chain carries TRBV27 and TRBJ1-6; D perhaps matches TRBD1 (6 bases). The germline gives CDR1 MNHEY, CDR2 SMNVEV (reference sequence). V was clipped by 2 bases and J by 9 bases, with 23 bases between them. The CDR3 is 18 residues long. For the CDR3, the DNA is TGTGCCAGCAGTTTAAATATGGGGTCCAGGGGCTTGATTTCACCCCTCCACTTT. It codes for CASSLNMGSRGLISPLHF.

The chain joins TRBV29-1 to TRBJ2-6, with D uncertain. CDR3 length: 15 residues. The germline V and J ends were trimmed by 2 bases and 1 base, with 9 bases remaining between them. Germline lookup yields CDR1 SQVTM and CDR2 ANQGSEA. For the CDR3, the DNA is TGCAGCGTTGAAAAGCCTGATTCTGGGGCCAACGTCCTGACTTTC. Translated, it gives CSVEKPDSGANVLTF.

This clone appeared a single time. The rearrangement uses TRBV2 and TRBJ2-3; D gene uncertain. CDR3 length: 11 amino acids. Per the germline V gene, CDR1 is SNHLY and CDR2 is FYNNEI. Trimming stripped 1 base from V and 8 bases from J, with 4 bases between. CDR3 loop: CASSEGGTQYF. CDR3 bases: TGTGCCAGCAGTGAAGGAGGTACGCAGTATTTT.

The chain couples TRBV19 to TRBJ2-1; 8 bases match TRBD2. Trimming took 3 bases from V and 1 from J; bases not matched to a gene: 17. The CDR3 runs 20 residues. Germline lookup yields CDR1 LNHDA and CDR2 SQIVND (reference sequence). CDR3 nucleotides: TGTGCCAGTAGTATCCGGATAACTAGTAGCGGGGCCTCTTCCTACAATGAGCAGTTCTTC. The encoded protein is CASSIRITSSGASSYNEQFF.

Only one count was recorded for this clone. The V and J genes are TRBV4-1 and TRBJ2-1; 10 bases are shared with TRBD1. Germline loops: CDR1 MGHRA, CDR2 YSYEKL. This CDR3 is built from 15 residues. Trimming took 3 bases from V and 7 from J; bases not matched to a gene: 6. The CDR3 nucleotides read TGCGCCAGCAGCCAGGGGACAGGGGCCATGAATGAGCAGTTCTTC. Its translation: CASSQGTGAMNEQFF.